This entry features one T cell receptor beta chain sequence. The antigen remains undetermined. TCRdb re-analysed the 5' RACE reads in MiXCR, keeping a single row per CDR3 protein. The sample has about 310,000 distinct CDR3 sequences, 15% to 20% seen once. Trimming removed 6 bases from V and 5 bases from J, with 10 bases in between. The CDR3 has 13 residues. Germline CDR1 reads ENHRY; CDR2 reads SYGVKD. The record originates from a study of T-cell memory formation after mild COVID-19. Study as a whole: TCR clusters mostly belonged to single donors.

Study-wide findings and caveats: The main location of contracting CD4+ clones was CM and EM, and that of contracting CD8+ clones was EMRA. Clones shrinking between day 15 and 85 showed a balanced CD4/CD8 split, and those that grew later tilted toward CD4+.

Source material: PBMCs or a T cell subset sorted from them (not recorded which). The chain carries TRBV10-3 and TRBJ2-2; D is perhaps TRBD2 (6 bases). This clonotype was sampled from a man between 18 and 29 years old who had mild COVID-19 (a few samples of this study predate the infection). Cell type and time point are not known. Here the CDR3 reads CAIRPGVTGELFF. The DNA of the CDR3 is TGTGCCATCAGGCCGGGGGTAACCGGGGAGCTGTTTTTT.